This is a list of T cell receptor beta chains from one sample in a study of T cell responses to AZD1222 COVID-19 vaccine. The method was immunoSEQ multiplex PCR; TCRdb's version includes in-frame clones alone and lacks a portion of them. The profile shows 60,000 to 100,000 clones, 87% of them singletons. Sequenced material: peripheral blood, taken on day 0 of AZD1222 vaccination. The receptors here all came from an adult in good health. Both conserved end residues are part of each CDR3. Each record gives: V gene, clone size, D gene, J gene, CDR3 DNA, CDR3 protein. A D gene is named only where the DNA matches it firmly. The size of a clone is reported for some rows only, either as once, few or many, or as a class for expanded clones.

v_call: TRBV14; clone_size: -; d_call: TRBD1; j_call: TRBJ1-6; cdr3_nt: TGTGCCAGCAGCGTTTTAACAGGGGACTCACCCCTCCACTTT; cdr3_aa: CASSVLTGDSPLHF
v_call: TRBV18; clone_size: -; d_call: TRBD1; j_call: TRBJ1-1; cdr3_nt: TGTGCCAGCTCACCAGGGACAGGTGAGAACACTGAAGCTTTCTTT; cdr3_aa: CASSPGTGENTEAFF
v_call: TRBV27; clone_size: few; d_call: TRBD1; j_call: TRBJ1-3; cdr3_nt: TGTGCCAGCAGTCCCACAGGGGGAATTGGTGGAAACACCATATATTTT; cdr3_aa: CASSPTGGIGGNTIYF
v_call: TRBV27; clone_size: -; d_call: TRBD1; j_call: TRBJ2-1; cdr3_nt: TGTGCCAGCAGTGCCCAGGGGGTCGATGAGCAGTTCTTC; cdr3_aa: CASSAQGVDEQFF
v_call: TRBV19; clone_size: -; d_call: TRBD1; j_call: TRBJ2-1; cdr3_nt: TGTGCCAGTACCCGGACAGGGGGCTCGGTAGCGGGACCTTACAATGAGCAGTTCTTC; cdr3_aa: CASTRTGGSVAGPYNEQFF
v_call: TRBV7-2; clone_size: -; d_call: TRBD2; j_call: TRBJ2-5; cdr3_nt: TGTGCCAGCAGCCCCGGCACTAGCGGGTTCCCGGAAGGCCAGTACTTC; cdr3_aa: CASSPGTSGFPEGQYF
v_call: TRBV5-1; clone_size: -; d_call: TRBD1; j_call: TRBJ1-1; cdr3_nt: TGCGCCAGCAGCACGGGACAGGGCGTCACTGAAGCTTTCTTT; cdr3_aa: CASSTGQGVTEAFF
v_call: TRBV7-3; clone_size: -; d_call: TRBD1; j_call: TRBJ1-3; cdr3_nt: TGTGCCAGCAGCCCAACCGGGACAGGCTTCGGAAACACCATATATTTT; cdr3_aa: CASSPTGTGFGNTIYF
v_call: TRBV6-1; clone_size: -; d_call: -; j_call: TRBJ1-5; cdr3_nt: TGTGCCAGCAGTGAAGCGGCAGAAAATCAGCCCCAGCATTTT; cdr3_aa: CASSEAAENQPQHF
v_call: TRBV5-1; clone_size: -; d_call: -; j_call: TRBJ1-1; cdr3_nt: TGCGCCAGCAGCTTGGGGGGAGACACTGAAGCTTTCTTT; cdr3_aa: CASSLGGDTEAFF
v_call: TRBV9; clone_size: -; d_call: -; j_call: TRBJ2-6; cdr3_nt: TGTGCCAGCAGCGCCCAGGGTTACTCTGGGGCCAACGTCCTGACTTTC; cdr3_aa: CASSAQGYSGANVLTF
v_call: TRBV19; clone_size: -; d_call: TRBD1; j_call: TRBJ1-2; cdr3_nt: TGTGCCAGTAGCCCGACAGGGGTAAACTCGGGCTATGGCTACACCTTC; cdr3_aa: CASSPTGVNSGYGYTF
v_call: TRBV19; clone_size: -; d_call: TRBD1; j_call: TRBJ1-1; cdr3_nt: TGTGCCAGCATACAGGGGGCTTACACTGAAGCTTTCTTT; cdr3_aa: CASIQGAYTEAFF
v_call: TRBV18; clone_size: -; d_call: TRBD2; j_call: TRBJ2-7; cdr3_nt: TGTGCCAGCTCACCACCGGGACTAGCCTCCTACGAGCAGTACTTC; cdr3_aa: CASSPPGLASYEQYF
v_call: TRBV5-1; clone_size: few; d_call: TRBD1; j_call: TRBJ2-7; cdr3_nt: TGCGCCAGCAGCTTGCGTCAGGGGGAATACGAGCAGTACTTC; cdr3_aa: CASSLRQGEYEQYF
v_call: TRBV3-1/TRBV3-2; clone_size: -; d_call: -; j_call: TRBJ1-6; cdr3_nt: TGTGCCAGCAGCCAAGATTGGGGGCAAAGACCCCTGCACTTT; cdr3_aa: CASSQDWGQRPLHF
v_call: TRBV2; clone_size: -; d_call: -; j_call: TRBJ2-7; cdr3_nt: TGTGCCAGCAGTGAAGGGATTAGGACCTACGAGCAGTACTTC; cdr3_aa: CASSEGIRTYEQYF
v_call: TRBV5-8; clone_size: once; d_call: TRBD1; j_call: TRBJ1-5; cdr3_nt: TGTGCCAGTGACAGGGGTCAACTGGATGAGCCCCAGCATTTT; cdr3_aa: CASDRGQLDEPQHF
v_call: TRBV29-1; clone_size: -; d_call: TRBD2; j_call: TRBJ2-3; cdr3_nt: TGCAGCGTTGCCCTAGCGGGAAGCACAGATACGCAGTATTTT; cdr3_aa: CSVALAGSTDTQYF
v_call: TRBV28; clone_size: -; d_call: TRBD1; j_call: TRBJ2-5; cdr3_nt: TGTGCCAGCACCACGACAGGGGGCCGGCGGGAGACCAGGTACCAAGAGACCCAGTACTTC; cdr3_aa: CASTTTGGRRETRYQETQYF
v_call: TRBV14; clone_size: -; d_call: -; j_call: TRBJ2-3; cdr3_nt: TGTGCCAGCAGCCAAGATGGCGGCCCCACAGATACGCAGTATTTT; cdr3_aa: CASSQDGGPTDTQYF
v_call: TRBV6-2/TRBV6-3; clone_size: few; d_call: -; j_call: TRBJ1-1; cdr3_nt: TGTGCCAGCAGCAGGGGTGGTCATGACACTGAAGCTTTCTTT; cdr3_aa: CASSRGGHDTEAFF
v_call: TRBV5-3; clone_size: -; d_call: -; j_call: TRBJ1-3; cdr3_nt: TGTGCCAGAAGCTTCGCGGGCGGGGGACTAGGGAACACCATATATTTT; cdr3_aa: CARSFAGGGLGNTIYF
v_call: TRBV5-1; clone_size: -; d_call: TRBD1; j_call: TRBJ2-2; cdr3_nt: TGCGCCAGCAGCACAGGGGATTGGAACACCGGGGAGCTGTTTTTT; cdr3_aa: CASSTGDWNTGELFF
v_call: TRBV5-8; clone_size: -; d_call: -; j_call: TRBJ1-2; cdr3_nt: TGTGCCAGCAGCCCCCGGGATGGCTACACCTTC; cdr3_aa: CASSPRDGYTF
v_call: TRBV18; clone_size: -; d_call: TRBD1; j_call: TRBJ2-2; cdr3_nt: TGTGCCAGCTCACTGGGGACAGAGAACACCGGGGAGCTGTTTTTT; cdr3_aa: CASSLGTENTGELFF
v_call: TRBV7-3; clone_size: -; d_call: -; j_call: TRBJ2-5; cdr3_nt: TGTGCCAGCAGCCCGGGCAGGGGCAATCAAGAGACCCAGTACTTC; cdr3_aa: CASSPGRGNQETQYF
v_call: TRBV20-1; clone_size: -; d_call: -; j_call: TRBJ2-7; cdr3_nt: TGCAGTGCTAAGAGGGAATACGAGCAGTACTTC; cdr3_aa: CSAKREYEQYF
v_call: TRBV7-9; clone_size: -; d_call: TRBD2; j_call: TRBJ2-7; cdr3_nt: TGTGCCAGCAGCTTAAATGGACTAGCGGGGAGTGAGCAGTACTTC; cdr3_aa: CASSLNGLAGSEQYF
v_call: TRBV9; clone_size: once; d_call: -; j_call: TRBJ2-4; cdr3_nt: TGTGCCAGCAGCGCCTCGGCCGGGGACATTCAGTACTTC; cdr3_aa: CASSASAGDIQYF
v_call: TRBV5-6; clone_size: -; d_call: -; j_call: TRBJ2-1; cdr3_nt: TGTGCCAGCAGCTTGGGAACGGTCAATGAGCAGTTCTTC; cdr3_aa: CASSLGTVNEQFF